This T cell receptor beta chain was found in a study of tissue T cells after allogeneic stem cell transplantation. Whole-study results and caveats: Shared clones across patients were few; motif clustering revealed tissue-specific shared signatures. The study did not identify alloreactive or antigen-specific tissue TCRs, and some clones might be persisting host cells. TCR repertoires tracked anatomic similarity, regardless of disease or transplant status.

TCRbeta CDR3 was sequenced at survey depth with template counts. TCRdb keeps only in-frame clones here, not all; method: immunoSEQ multiplex PCR. Seen here are roughly 45,000 clones, roughly 75% observed once, and the top ten hold 0.7%. For this clone: Its antigen is as yet unknown. Gene names are the mouse ones. The read is 1 residue too short to cover the CDR3 end, so that end is filled in from the germline J gene.

The CDR3 is 14 amino acids. Trimming cost V 4 bases and J 5 bases; bases outside gene matches: 3. Germline CDR1 and CDR2: KGHPV and FQNQEV (reference sequence). Sequencing was performed on sorted cells pooled from one or two spleens. The sequence was collected from a pool of C57BL/6 mice in good health. The gene calls are TRBV26 and TRBJ2-5, with 10 bases identical to TRBD1. The CDR3 sequence is CASSRDRGGDTQYF. The CDR3 DNA, read in part, is TGTGCCAGCAGTCGGGACAGGGGTGGAGACACCCAGTAC.